These 20 T cell receptor beta chains originate from one sample sequenced in a study of cytotoxic CD8 clonotypes in ibrutinib-treated CLL. Measured with immunoSEQ multiplex PCR; TCRdb has only the in-frame clones, and not every one. The repertoire consists of 200,000 to 250,000 clones, with 70% to 75% occurring once and the leading ten covering roughly 6.4%. The material was PBMCs, obtained after 12 months of ibrutinib treatment. Receptors were obtained from a human donor with chronic lymphocytic leukemia.

The V and J genes are TRBV11-2 and TRBJ1-6; 7 bases align to TRBD1. The length of the CDR3 is 14 residues. From germline, CDR1 is SGHAT and CDR2 FQNNGV. V trimming: 5 bases; J trimming: 6 bases; junction bases outside the gene matches: 4. CDR3 bases: TGTGCCAGCAGCCTCGACAGGGTTAATTCACCCCTCCACTTT. Translating it yields CASSLDRVNSPLHF.

This chain joins TRBV11-2 and TRBJ2-2, with D unclear. Germline V gene data show CDR1 as SGHAT and CDR2 as FQNNGV. This CDR3 comprises 13 residues. The V and J ends lost 5 bases and 5 bases respectively, with 9 bases between them. CDR3 region: CASSRELTGELFF. In DNA, the CDR3 is TGTGCCAGCAGCCGTGAACTTACCGGGGAGCTGTTTTTT.

This CDR3 is CASSEAGQTYEQYF. The CDR3, as DNA: TGTGCCAGCAGTGAAGCGGGACAGACCTACGAGCAGTACTTC. The chain couples TRBV2 to TRBJ2-7, with TRBD1 matching 7 bases. There are 14 residues in the CDR3. Per the germline V gene, CDR1 is SNHLY and CDR2 is FYNNEI. Germline trimming cut 0 bases from V and 2 bases from J; bases unmatched to any gene: 1.

V usage is TRBV15 and J usage is TRBJ2-7, with 8 bases fitting TRBD1. Germline V gene sequence: CDR1 LNHNV, CDR2 YYDKDF (reference sequence). The J segment lost 5 bases and the V segment lost 3 bases, leaving 15 bases of the junction unmatched. The CDR3 consists of 17 residues. The CDR3 DNA is TGTGCCACCAGCAGGGATAGGGCAGGGGGCGTCTGGAACGAGCAGTACTTC. Translating gives CATSRDRAGGVWNEQYF.

The chain employs TRBV29-1 and TRBJ1-1; TRBD1 might be the D (5 bases). The CDR3 loop spans 14 amino acids. V was cut by 7 bases and J by 1 base, with 16 bases left in between. Germline V lookup: CDR1 SQVTM, CDR2 ANQGSEA. The CDR3, as DNA: TGCAGCGCCCACGTTGGGGCCCCGAACACTGAAGCTTTCTTT. It is translated as CSAHVGAPNTEAFF. Combining the CDR3 with reference TRBV29-1 and TRBJ1-1 gives the whole variable domain SAVISQKPSRDICQRGTSLTIQCQVDSQVTMMFWYRQQPGQSLTLIATANQGSEATYESGFVIDKFPISRPNLTFSTLTVSNMSPEDSSIYLCSAHVGAPNTEAFFGQGTRLTVV.

The CDR3 is CATKGDGEQGRSFDTQYF. CDR3 bases: TGCGCCACCAAAGGAGATGGAGAGCAGGGGAGGTCCTTCGATACGCAGTATTTT. The chain joins TRBV5-1 to TRBJ2-3, with D perhaps TRBD1 or TRBD2 (6 bases each). This CDR3 has 18 amino acids. The ends were cut back, 9 bases at V and 6 bases at J, with 32 bases in the middle. Looked up from germline, CDR1 is SGHRS and CDR2 is YFSETQ.

This clone was observed once. This sequence joins TRBV4-1 and TRBJ2-2; 7 bases fit TRBD2. This CDR3 has 18 residues. With 1 base clipped from V and 7 bases from J, the junction kept 15 bases outside the gene matches. Germline V lookup: CDR1 MGHRA, CDR2 YSYEKL. The CDR3, as DNA: TGCGCCAGCAGCCAAGTCGAGGGGTCGCGGGAGAGGGACGGGGAGCTGTTTTTT. It translates to CASSQVEGSRERDGELFF.

The J gene is TRBJ2-7, the V gene TRBV11-3; 12 nucleotides line up with TRBD2. Trimming at V came to 2 bases and at J to 1 base, leaving 6 bases not matched to a gene. Germline values: CDR1 SGHNT, CDR2 YENEEA. The CDR3 has 17 amino acids. This CDR3 reads CASSLSPLAGGSYEQYF. Written as DNA, the CDR3 is TGTGCCAGCAGCTTAAGCCCACTAGCGGGAGGTTCCTACGAGCAGTACTTC.

The chain combines TRBV19 with TRBJ1-1, with D unclear. The CDR3 length is 14 residues. The germline V gene has CDR1 LNHDA and CDR2 SQIVND (reference sequence). The V gene lost 2 bases and the J gene lost 0 bases, with 7 bases spanning the gap. In nucleotides, the CDR3 is TGTGCCAGTAGTATAAACAGTTTGAACACTGAAGCTTTCTTT. This gives the protein CASSINSLNTEAFF.

In its sample, this clone was seen once. The V call is TRBV20-1, the J call TRBJ2-5; D not resolved. V was clipped by 7 bases and J by 1 base, with 7 bases between them. The CDR3 runs to 11 residues. CDR1 DFQATT and CDR2 SNEGSKA come from the germline V gene (reference sequence). Here the CDR3 reads CSEASQETQYF. The CDR3 nucleotides are TGCAGTGAAGCATCCCAAGAGACCCAGTACTTC.

The chain carries TRBV9 and TRBJ2-6; D unclear. From germline, CDR1 is SGDLS and CDR2 YYNGEE. V gave up 4 bases and J gave up 4 bases, with 12 bases separating them. The CDR3 totals 15 residues. This CDR3 reads CASSPEGSGANVLTF. The DNA for the CDR3 is TGTGCCAGCAGCCCCGAAGGGTCCGGGGCCAACGTCCTGACTTTC. Together with reference TRBV9 and TRBJ2-6, the CDR3 gives the full variable domain: DSGVTQTPKHLITATGQRVTLRCSPRSGDLSVYWYQQSLDQGLQFLIQYYNGEERAKGNILERFSAQQFPDLHSELNLSSLELGDSALYFCASSPEGSGANVLTFGAGSRLTVL.

This chain connects TRBV28 to TRBJ2-7; D perhaps matches TRBD1 (5 bases). Germline loops: CDR1 MDHEN, CDR2 SYDVKM. V was shortened by 6 bases and J by 2 bases, with 14 bases between the two germline ends. The CDR3 extends over 14 amino acids. The CDR3 DNA follows: TGTGCCAGCAGGTTAGAAGGACAAACCTACGAGCAGTACTTC. Amino acids: CASRLEGQTYEQYF.

The V call is TRBV5-6, the J call TRBJ2-7; D ambiguous. This CDR3 is built from 13 residues. Trimming cost V 2 bases and J 1 base, with 7 bases left between them. Germline V lookup: CDR1 SGHDT, CDR2 YYEEEE. CDR3 sequence (DNA): TGTGCCAGCAGCTTCTACACTTCCTACGAGCAGTACTTC. This encodes CASSFYTSYEQYF.

The chain's CDR3 is CASGGQAGANVLTF. For the CDR3, the DNA is TGCGCCAGCGGCGGACAGGCTGGGGCCAACGTCCTGACTTTC. V and J are TRBV5-1 and TRBJ2-6, with 7 nucleotides matching TRBD1. The CDR3 extends over 14 amino acids. Germline V CDR1 and CDR2: SGHRS, YFSETQ. The junction had 3 bases not matched to a gene; V was cut back by 7 bases and J by 2 bases. Using reference TRBV5-1 and TRBJ2-6 for the parts outside the CDR3, the full variable domain is KAGVTQTPRYLIKTRGQQVTLSCSPISGHRSVSWYQQTPGQGLQFLFEYFSETQRNKGNFPGRFSGRQFSNSRSEMNVSTLELGDSALYLCASGGQAGANVLTFGAGSRLTVL.

CDR3 DNA sequence: TGTGCCAGCACTCCTTCTTTGGGGGTACCCTACGAGCAGTACTTC. This translates into CASTPSLGVPYEQYF. This chain joins TRBV28 and TRBJ2-7; D possibly matches TRBD1 or TRBD2 (5 bases each). Germline lookup yields CDR1 MDHEN and CDR2 SYDVKM. The V and J ends lost 7 bases and 2 bases respectively, with 18 bases between them. This CDR3 contains 15 residues.

This chain connects TRBV5-6 to TRBJ2-5; no reliable D call. Trimming left V 0 bases short and J 5 bases short, with 11 bases between. The CDR3 consists of 14 residues. Germline CDR1 SGHDT, CDR2 YYEEEE. The DNA of the CDR3 is TGTGCCAGCAGCTTGGATTCAGGAGAGGAGACCCAGTACTTC. As protein: CASSLDSGEETQYF.

This chain uses TRBV4-2 with TRBJ2-6; weak D call: TRBD1 (5 bases). This CDR3 spans 18 amino acids. Germline V lookup: CDR1 LGHNA, CDR2 YNFKEQ. With 4 bases removed from V and 2 bases from J, the gap between germline ends came to 18 bases. CDR3 sequence: CASSPQSQGTAGANVLTF. The DNA for the CDR3 is TGTGCCAGCAGCCCGCAATCCCAGGGCACAGCTGGGGCCAACGTCCTGACTTTC.

V usage is TRBV4-1 and J usage is TRBJ2-7; TRBD1 matches 8 bases. The V gene's germline CDR1 is MGHRA and CDR2 YSYEKL. This CDR3 is built from 15 residues. V was pared by 0 bases and J by 3 bases, with 4 bases of the junction left unmatched. CDR3 region: CASSQEDRAIYEQYF. The DNA of the CDR3 is TGCGCCAGCAGCCAAGAGGACAGGGCCATCTACGAGCAGTACTTC.

This clone came up a few times. The V call is TRBV28, the J call TRBJ1-4; D is undetermined. CDR1 and CDR2 (germline): MDHEN, SYDVKM. CDR3 length equals 12 residues. The ends were cut back, 3 bases at V and 5 bases at J, with 4 bases in the middle. The CDR3 sequence: CASSFPNEKLFF. DNA for the CDR3: TGTGCCAGCAGTTTCCCAAATGAAAAACTGTTTTTT.

This chain links TRBV9 with TRBJ1-1, with unresolved D. The CDR3 is made up of 14 amino acids. Germline V gives CDR1 SGDLS, CDR2 YYNGEE. Trimming cost V 0 bases and J 4 bases, with 10 bases left between them. The CDR3 nucleotides are TGTGCCAGCAGCGTAGTCGACTCCGCCACTGAAGCTTTCTTT. It is translated as CASSVVDSATEAFF. The full variable domain, completed using reference TRBV9 and TRBJ1-1, is DSGVTQTPKHLITATGQRVTLRCSPRSGDLSVYWYQQSLDQGLQFLIQYYNGEERAKGNILERFSAQQFPDLHSELNLSSLELGDSALYFCASSVVDSATEAFFGQGTRLTVV.